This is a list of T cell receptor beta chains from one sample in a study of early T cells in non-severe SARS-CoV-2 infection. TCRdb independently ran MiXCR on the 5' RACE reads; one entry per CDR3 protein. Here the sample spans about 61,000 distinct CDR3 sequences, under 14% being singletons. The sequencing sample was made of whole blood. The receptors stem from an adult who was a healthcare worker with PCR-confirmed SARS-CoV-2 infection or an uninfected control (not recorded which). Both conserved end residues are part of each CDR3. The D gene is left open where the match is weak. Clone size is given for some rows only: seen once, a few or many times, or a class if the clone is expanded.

cdr3_aa: CASSYSNLAGRTGELFF; cdr3_nt: TGTGCCAGCAGTTACTCGAATCTAGCGGGGCGCACCGGGGAGCTGTTTTTT; v_call: TRBV6-6; j_call: TRBJ2-2; d_call: TRBD2; clone_size: many
cdr3_aa: CASSSTPTKNIQYF; cdr3_nt: TGTGCCAGCAGCTCAACCCCGACTAAAAACATTCAGTACTTC; v_call: TRBV7-2; j_call: TRBJ2-4; d_call: .; clone_size: .
cdr3_aa: CASRSRAGYTF; cdr3_nt: TGTGCCAGCCGAAGTCGGGCTGGCTACACCTTC; v_call: TRBV2; j_call: TRBJ1-2; d_call: .; clone_size: many
cdr3_aa: CAISAAGPHEQYF; cdr3_nt: TGTGCCATCAGTGCAGCGGGGCCCCACGAGCAGTACTTC; v_call: TRBV10-3; j_call: TRBJ2-7; d_call: TRBD2; clone_size: .
cdr3_aa: CAWSMRSEAFF; cdr3_nt: TGTGCCTGGAGTATGCGGAGTGAGGCTTTCTTT; v_call: TRBV30; j_call: TRBJ1-1; d_call: .; clone_size: few
cdr3_aa: CASSFGGMSQPQHF; cdr3_nt: TGTGCCAGCAGTTTTGGGGGAATGAGTCAGCCCCAGCATTTT; v_call: TRBV12-3/TRBV12-4; j_call: TRBJ1-5; d_call: .; clone_size: few
cdr3_aa: CASSDPSYNEQFF; cdr3_nt: TGTGCCAGCAGCGATCCCTCCTACAATGAGCAGTTCTTC; v_call: TRBV7-9; j_call: TRBJ2-1; d_call: .; clone_size: many
cdr3_aa: CASSLGAGTDTQYF; cdr3_nt: TGTGCCAGCAGCTTAGGGGCGGGCACAGATACGCAGTATTTT; v_call: TRBV7-6; j_call: TRBJ2-3; d_call: .; clone_size: many
cdr3_aa: CASRPTGQGGQPQHF; cdr3_nt: TGTGCCAGTAGACCGACTGGGCAGGGGGGGCAGCCCCAGCATTTT; v_call: TRBV19; j_call: TRBJ1-5; d_call: TRBD1; clone_size: many
cdr3_aa: CASSLAGGTYNEQFF; cdr3_nt: TGTGCCAGCAGTCTAGCGGGGGGGACCTACAATGAGCAGTTCTTC; v_call: TRBV6-4; j_call: TRBJ2-1; d_call: TRBD2; clone_size: .
cdr3_aa: CASSLVGGNYEQYF; cdr3_nt: TGTGCCAGCAGCTTAGTGGGGGGTAACTACGAGCAGTACTTC; v_call: TRBV7-2; j_call: TRBJ2-7; d_call: .; clone_size: few
cdr3_aa: CASSHRDRPSYEQYF; cdr3_nt: TGTGCCAGCAGTCACCGGGACCGACCCTCCTACGAGCAGTACTTC; v_call: TRBV12-3/TRBV12-4; j_call: TRBJ2-7; d_call: .; clone_size: many
cdr3_aa: CASSPQQGARGYTF; cdr3_nt: TGTGCCAGCAGCCCTCAACAGGGGGCGCGTGGCTACACCTTC; v_call: TRBV3-1; j_call: TRBJ1-2; d_call: TRBD1; clone_size: many
cdr3_aa: CSVVTTNQETQYF; cdr3_nt: TGCAGCGTTGTAACGACTAACCAAGAGACCCAGTACTTC; v_call: TRBV29-1; j_call: TRBJ2-5; d_call: .; clone_size: .
cdr3_aa: CASSIGLAGPGELFF; cdr3_nt: TGCGCCAGCAGCATCGGACTAGCGGGGCCCGGGGAGCTGTTTTTT; v_call: TRBV5-1; j_call: TRBJ2-2; d_call: TRBD2; clone_size: many
cdr3_aa: CASSRTSGGTTDTQYF; cdr3_nt: TGTGCCAGCAGCCGGACTAGCGGGGGGACCACAGATACGCAGTATTTT; v_call: TRBV7-9; j_call: TRBJ2-3; d_call: TRBD2; clone_size: .
cdr3_aa: CSASASGGAPTGELFF; cdr3_nt: TGCAGTGCTAGTGCTAGCGGGGGGGCCCCCACCGGGGAGCTGTTTTTT; v_call: TRBV20-1; j_call: TRBJ2-2; d_call: TRBD2; clone_size: once
cdr3_aa: CASSSPDRGRTQYF; cdr3_nt: TGTGCCAGCAGCTCCCCGGACAGGGGTAGGACCCAGTACTTC; v_call: TRBV7-6; j_call: TRBJ2-5; d_call: TRBD1; clone_size: many
cdr3_aa: CASSLVGAHTQYF; cdr3_nt: TGTGCCAGCAGCTTAGTGGGGGCACATACGCAGTATTTT; v_call: TRBV7-9; j_call: TRBJ2-3; d_call: .; clone_size: .
cdr3_aa: CATSDSPAGELFF; cdr3_nt: TGTGCCACCAGTGATTCTCCAGCCGGGGAGCTGTTTTTT; v_call: TRBV24-1; j_call: TRBJ2-2; d_call: .; clone_size: many
cdr3_aa: CASSQALVSYNEQFF; cdr3_nt: TGTGCCAGCAGCCAAGCCCTAGTGTCCTACAATGAGCAGTTCTTC; v_call: TRBV3-1; j_call: TRBJ2-1; d_call: .; clone_size: .
cdr3_aa: CSASPGTSGYQETQYF; cdr3_nt: TGCAGTGCTAGTCCAGGGACTAGCGGGTACCAAGAGACCCAGTACTTC; v_call: TRBV20-1; j_call: TRBJ2-5; d_call: TRBD2; clone_size: few
cdr3_aa: CASTRGTDRAGEQYF; cdr3_nt: TGTGCCAGCACTAGAGGGACAGATAGGGCAGGAGAGCAGTACTTC; v_call: TRBV2; j_call: TRBJ2-7; d_call: TRBD1; clone_size: .
cdr3_aa: CASSLRSSGETQYF; cdr3_nt: TGTGCCAGCAGCTTGCGGTCTAGCGGAGAGACCCAGTACTTC; v_call: TRBV5-4; j_call: TRBJ2-5; d_call: TRBD2; clone_size: many
cdr3_aa: CASASSGNQPQHF; cdr3_nt: TGTGCCAGCGCCAGTTCTGGCAATCAGCCCCAGCATTTT; v_call: TRBV19; j_call: TRBJ1-5; d_call: .; clone_size: few
cdr3_aa: CASSHTTGRQPQHF; cdr3_nt: TGTGCCAGCAGTCATACGACAGGGAGGCAGCCCCAGCATTTT; v_call: TRBV12-3/TRBV12-4; j_call: TRBJ1-5; d_call: TRBD1; clone_size: many
cdr3_aa: CASNGGQGALGTEAFF; cdr3_nt: TGTGCCAGCAACGGGGGACAGGGGGCGTTGGGCACTGAAGCTTTCTTT; v_call: TRBV6-2/TRBV6-3; j_call: TRBJ1-1; d_call: TRBD1; clone_size: many
cdr3_aa: CASSSPGAGAGELFF; cdr3_nt: TGTGCCAGCAGTTCACCGGGAGCCGGAGCCGGGGAGCTGTTTTTT; v_call: TRBV7-9; j_call: TRBJ2-2; d_call: .; clone_size: many
cdr3_aa: CASRTTGNQPQHF; cdr3_nt: TGTGCCAGCAGAACGACAGGTAATCAGCCCCAGCATTTT; v_call: TRBV6-1; j_call: TRBJ1-5; d_call: .; clone_size: many
cdr3_aa: CASSNQLGLFETQYF; cdr3_nt: TGTGCCAGTAGTAACCAACTAGGTTTGTTCGAGACCCAGTACTTC; v_call: TRBV19; j_call: TRBJ2-5; d_call: .; clone_size: few
cdr3_aa: CASSWRGLGETQYF; cdr3_nt: TGTGCCAGCAGCTGGCGAGGGTTAGGAGAGACCCAGTACTTC; v_call: TRBV5-6; j_call: TRBJ2-5; d_call: .; clone_size: many
cdr3_aa: CASSEASATIYF; cdr3_nt: TGTGCCAGCAGTGAAGCTTCGGCCACCATATATTTT; v_call: TRBV2; j_call: TRBJ1-3; d_call: .; clone_size: .
cdr3_aa: CSARGQGRTGELFF; cdr3_nt: TGCAGTGCTAGAGGACAGGGTAGGACCGGGGAGCTGTTTTTT; v_call: TRBV20-1; j_call: TRBJ2-2; d_call: TRBD1; clone_size: many
cdr3_aa: CASRPSGAAYEQYF; cdr3_nt: TGTGCCAGCAGGCCTAGCGGGGCAGCCTACGAGCAGTACTTC; v_call: TRBV6-2/TRBV6-3; j_call: TRBJ2-7; d_call: TRBD2; clone_size: many
cdr3_aa: CASSFRQETIQYF; cdr3_nt: TGTGCCAGCAGCTTCAGACAGGAGACCATTCAGTACTTC; v_call: TRBV7-2; j_call: TRBJ2-4; d_call: .; clone_size: .
cdr3_aa: CASSQEYRLGTSLNYGYTF; cdr3_nt: TGTGCCAGCAGCCAAGAGTATAGGCTGGGAACCTCCCTTAACTATGGCTACACCTTC; v_call: TRBV4-2; j_call: TRBJ1-2; d_call: .; clone_size: few
cdr3_aa: CSASDYRFNTEAFF; cdr3_nt: TGCAGTGCTAGTGATTATAGATTCAACACTGAAGCTTTCTTT; v_call: TRBV20-1; j_call: TRBJ1-1; d_call: .; clone_size: few
cdr3_aa: CASKVLNSPLHF; cdr3_nt: TGTGCCAGCAAGGTGTTGAATTCACCCCTCCACTTT; v_call: TRBV12-3/TRBV12-4; j_call: TRBJ1-6; d_call: .; clone_size: .
cdr3_aa: CASSYFNRGLREKLFF; cdr3_nt: TGTGCCAGCAGCTACTTCAACAGGGGCTTGCGGGAAAAACTGTTTTTT; v_call: TRBV7-8; j_call: TRBJ1-4; d_call: TRBD1; clone_size: few
cdr3_aa: CASSSPGGDTQYF; cdr3_nt: TGTGCCAGCAGTTCCCCCGGGGGAGATACGCAGTATTTT; v_call: TRBV6-5; j_call: TRBJ2-3; d_call: .; clone_size: many
cdr3_aa: CSARHGGNTEAFF; cdr3_nt: TGCAGTGCTAGGCACGGAGGGAACACTGAAGCTTTCTTT; v_call: TRBV20-1; j_call: TRBJ1-1; d_call: .; clone_size: many